This note documents a single T cell receptor beta chain sequence. This sample is drawn from a study of blood T cell repertoires in COVID-19. Study-wide background: Researchers got acute and convalescent COVID-19 samples from the United States, Italy and Spain.

Original handling: By means of reference gene primer amplification, nucleated cell counts were estimated. Assay used: immunoSEQ multiplex PCR; TCRdb lists only in-frame clones, some missing. That table supplies the V and J calls and clone size; D and trimming were determined from the DNA. In the table there are under 200,000 clones, approximately 82% of which are singletons. The ends were cut back, 7 bases at V and 3 bases at J, with 7 bases in the middle. Germline lookup yields CDR1 ENHRY and CDR2 SYGVKD. This CDR3 spans 11 amino acids. Enrollees, about 18 to 89 years old, lived in some 24 US areas. What was sequenced was PBMCs or T cells enriched from blood (not recorded which). The V and J genes are TRBV10-3 and TRBJ2-7; tentatively, D is TRBD1 (5 bases). The receptor was isolated from a man in his sixties who had recovered from COVID-19. For the CDR3, the DNA is TGTGCCATCAAGGGGTACTACGAGCAGTACTTC. This codes for CAIKGYYEQYF.